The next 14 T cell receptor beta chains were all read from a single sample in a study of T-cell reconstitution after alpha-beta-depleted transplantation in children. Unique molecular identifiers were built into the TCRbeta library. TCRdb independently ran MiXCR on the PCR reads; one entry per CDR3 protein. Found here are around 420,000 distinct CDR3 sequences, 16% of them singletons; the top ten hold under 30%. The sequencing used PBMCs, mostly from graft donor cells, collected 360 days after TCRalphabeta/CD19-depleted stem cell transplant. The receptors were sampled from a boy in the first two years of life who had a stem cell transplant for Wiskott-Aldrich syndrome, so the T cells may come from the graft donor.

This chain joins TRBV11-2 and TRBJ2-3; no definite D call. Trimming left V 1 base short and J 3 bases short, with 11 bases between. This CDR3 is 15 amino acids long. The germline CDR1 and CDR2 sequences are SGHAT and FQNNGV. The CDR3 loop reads CASSLAGSGTDTQYF. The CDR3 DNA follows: TGTGCCAGCAGCTTAGCGGGCTCCGGAACAGATACGCAGTATTTT.

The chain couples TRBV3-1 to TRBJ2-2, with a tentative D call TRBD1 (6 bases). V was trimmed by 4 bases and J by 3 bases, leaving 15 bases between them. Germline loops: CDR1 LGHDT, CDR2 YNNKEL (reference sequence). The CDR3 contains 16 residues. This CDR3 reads CASSLPARGYTGELFF. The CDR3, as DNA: TGTGCCAGCAGCCTCCCAGCAAGGGGGTACACCGGGGAGCTGTTTTTT.

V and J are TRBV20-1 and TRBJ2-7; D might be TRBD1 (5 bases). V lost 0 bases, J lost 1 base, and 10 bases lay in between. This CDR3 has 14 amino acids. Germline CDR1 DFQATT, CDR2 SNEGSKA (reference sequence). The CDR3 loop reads CSARDPRTSYEQYF. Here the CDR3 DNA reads TGCAGTGCTAGAGATCCCAGGACATCCTACGAGCAGTACTTC.

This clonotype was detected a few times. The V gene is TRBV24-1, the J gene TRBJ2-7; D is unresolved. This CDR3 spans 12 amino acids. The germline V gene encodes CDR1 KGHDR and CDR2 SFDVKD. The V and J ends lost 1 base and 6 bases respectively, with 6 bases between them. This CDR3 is CATSDFGSEQYF. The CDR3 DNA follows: TGTGCCACCAGTGATTTTGGCAGCGAGCAGTACTTC.

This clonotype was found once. The CDR3 loop is CSAREVATGNTEAFF. In DNA form, the CDR3 reads TGCAGTGCTAGAGAGGTAGCCACAGGGAACACTGAAGCTTTCTTT. This chain connects TRBV20-1 to TRBJ1-1; D is possibly TRBD1 (5 bases). This CDR3 spans 15 amino acids. Germline-derived CDR1 and CDR2 are DFQATT and SNEGSKA (reference sequence). V was cut by 0 bases and J by 1 base, with 12 bases left in between.

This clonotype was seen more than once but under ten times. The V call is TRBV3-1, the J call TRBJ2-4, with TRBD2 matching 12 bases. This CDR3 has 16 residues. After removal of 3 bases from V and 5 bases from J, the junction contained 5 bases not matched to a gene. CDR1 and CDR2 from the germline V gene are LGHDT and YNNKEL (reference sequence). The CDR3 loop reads CASSHRLAGDQNIQYF. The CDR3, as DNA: TGTGCCAGCAGCCACCGACTAGCGGGGGACCAAAACATTCAGTACTTC. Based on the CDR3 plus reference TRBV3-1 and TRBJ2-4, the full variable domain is DTAVSQTPKYLVTQMGNDKSIKCEQNLGHDTMYWYKQDSKKFLKIMFSYNNKELIINETVPNRFSPKSPDKAHLNLHINSLELGDSAVYFCASSHRLAGDQNIQYFGAGTRLSVL.

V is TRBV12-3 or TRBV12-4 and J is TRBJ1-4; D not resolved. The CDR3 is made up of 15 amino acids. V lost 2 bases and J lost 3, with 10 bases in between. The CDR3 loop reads CASSLFHGPNEKLFF. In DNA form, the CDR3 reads TGTGCCAGCAGTTTATTTCATGGACCTAATGAAAAACTGTTTTTT.

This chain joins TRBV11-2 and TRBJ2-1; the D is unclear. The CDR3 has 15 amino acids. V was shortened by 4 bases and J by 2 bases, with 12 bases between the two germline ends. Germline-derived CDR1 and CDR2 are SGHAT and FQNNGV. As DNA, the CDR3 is TGTGCCAGCAGCTCTCTCCGAGGCCCCTACAATGAGCAGTTCTTC. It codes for CASSSLRGPYNEQFF.

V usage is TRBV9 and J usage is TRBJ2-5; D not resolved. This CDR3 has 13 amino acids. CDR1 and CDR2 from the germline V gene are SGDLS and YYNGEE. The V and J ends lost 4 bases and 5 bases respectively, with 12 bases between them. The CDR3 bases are TGTGCCAGCAGCCGGAATAGCCGGGAGACCCAGTACTTC. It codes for CASSRNSRETQYF. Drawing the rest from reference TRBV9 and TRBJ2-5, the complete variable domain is DSGVTQTPKHLITATGQRVTLRCSPRSGDLSVYWYQQSLDQGLQFLIQYYNGEERAKGNILERFSAQQFPDLHSELNLSSLELGDSALYFCASSRNSRETQYFGPGTRLLVL.

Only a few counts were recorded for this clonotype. Here the CDR3 reads CASSLAGPSSGANVLTF. For the CDR3, the DNA is TGTGCCAGCAGCTTAGCCGGACCGTCCTCTGGGGCCAACGTCCTGACTTTC. This chain uses TRBV7-9 with TRBJ2-6, with unresolved D. The V gene lost 0 bases and the J gene lost 0 bases, with 9 bases spanning the gap. CDR3 length equals 17 residues. CDR1 is SEHNR, CDR2 FQNEAQ, per germline (reference sequence). Looking up the rest from reference TRBV7-9 and TRBJ2-6 gives the full variable domain: DTGVSQNPRHKITKRGQNVTFRCDPISEHNRLYWYRQTLGQGPEFLTYFQNEAQLEKSRLLSDRFSAERPKGSFSTLEIQRTEQGDSAMYLCASSLAGPSSGANVLTFGAGSRLTVL.

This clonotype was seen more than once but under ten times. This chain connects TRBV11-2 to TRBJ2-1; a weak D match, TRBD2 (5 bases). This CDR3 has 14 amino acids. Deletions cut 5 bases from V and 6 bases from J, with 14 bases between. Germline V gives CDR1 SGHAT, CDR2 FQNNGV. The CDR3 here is CASSPGIAINEQFF. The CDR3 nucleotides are TGTGCCAGCAGCCCGGGAATAGCGATCAATGAGCAGTTCTTC.

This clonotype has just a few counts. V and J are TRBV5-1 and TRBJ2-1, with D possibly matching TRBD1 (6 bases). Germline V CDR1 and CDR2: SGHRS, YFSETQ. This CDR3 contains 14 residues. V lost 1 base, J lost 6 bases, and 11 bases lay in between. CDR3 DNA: TGCGCCAGCAGCTTGCTTTTAGGGGGCAATGAGCAGTTCTTC. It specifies CASSLLLGGNEQFF.

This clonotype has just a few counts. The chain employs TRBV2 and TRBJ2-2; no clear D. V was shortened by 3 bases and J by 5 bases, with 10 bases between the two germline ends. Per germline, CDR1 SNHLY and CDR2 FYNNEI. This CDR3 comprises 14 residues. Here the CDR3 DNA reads TGTGCCAGCAGTGACACTTTCCGGACCGGGGAGCTGTTTTTT. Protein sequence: CASSDTFRTGELFF.

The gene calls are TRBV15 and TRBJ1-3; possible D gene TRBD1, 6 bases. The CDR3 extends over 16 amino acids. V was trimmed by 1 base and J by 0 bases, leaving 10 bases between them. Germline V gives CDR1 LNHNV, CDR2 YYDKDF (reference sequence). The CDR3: CATSRAGTSSGNTIYF. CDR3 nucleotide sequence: TGTGCCACCAGCAGAGCCGGGACATCCTCTGGAAACACCATATATTTT.